The entry below describes one T cell receptor (beta chain). Its cognate antigen has yet to be identified. No base quality values were provided; no much bigger clone lies one nucleotide off. This entry is derived from a study of cytomegalovirus exposure and HLA in healthy donors (dated by TCRdb to the late 2010s). For context, the study as a whole: An earlier analysis of some 600 of the donors reported about 260 Gb of sequence data and around 110 million unique TCR beta sequences obtained from about 179 million T cells. An early release covering some 640 HLA-typed donors comprised approximately 290 gigabases of sequencing data and 65 million to 100 million unique TCR sequences. Among the roughly 370 genotyped donors, around 81% belonged to the genetic ancestry cluster associated with self-reported Caucasian donors. The study aimed to test whether cataloging public T cell receptors could reveal signatures of past pathogen exposure. The study used immunosequencing to profile the T cell repertoires of some 600 subjects and linked those repertoires to cytomegalovirus serostatus. Besides the first cohort of some 670 subjects, a separate validation cohort made up of roughly 120 different subjects was used. The study combined high-throughput TCR immunosequencing, statistical association of individual TCRs with disease status, and machine learning to predict cytomegalovirus infection status. To study patterns of TCR occurrence, a later analysis re-analyzed previously published TCR beta repertoires from under 750 donors and added high-resolution HLA genotyping. The later analysis used no new phenotypic data to find candidate immune exposures, relying instead on TCR beta sequences and their occurrence across donors. An earlier analysis of approximately 500 of the donors applied high-throughput TCR beta sequencing to assess whether each TCR beta V gene segment acted as functional or pseudogenic. Alongside the repertoire data, information on donor age, sex, ethnicity and CMV serostatus was compiled. In a later genetic analysis, genome-wide SNP genotypes for 398 of the 666 donors were used, and that subset was treated as a discovery cohort. All discovery cohort repertoires had been generated on a single sequencing platform. HLA typing included class I and class II loci at four-digit resolution. The number of typed donors differed by locus: 629-630 for A, B, C, DRB1 and DQB1; some 500 for DQA1; around 610 for DPA1; and some 450 for DPB1. Four or five DR-DQ haplotypes were handled as single units for association and clustering, since linkage in the cohort was strong. On average, about 240,000 unique TCR beta nucleotide sequences were sequenced per donor among fewer than 500 genotyped donors of the cohort, with around 19% of those sequences being non-productive. General conclusions and limits of the study: Linkage disequilibrium might explain the correlated functional status among segregating V segments, but an unknown experimental factor could not be ruled out. In both the original and validation cohorts, the classifier was reported to diagnose cytomegalovirus status with high specificity and sensitivity. This cohort had only TCR beta chains sequenced, and the lack of alpha or paired-chain data limited which features could be detected. A later genetic analysis associated a missense DCLRE1C variant with V-gene and J-gene trimming of TCR beta chains, and an independent cohort replicated the association. Roughly uniform sequencing depth across donors was assumed in presence/absence analyses, although this assumption may not hold. According to the authors, the approach could potentially be generalized to other disease states and immunological phenotypes. In a later analysis, TCR association rates were found to vary across HLA loci, with the most associated TCRs seen for DRB1 alleles and the fewest for HLA-C alleles. For the cohort, immune exposure information was limited to CMV serostatus. In an earlier analysis of fewer than 750 of the donors, most TCR beta V segments were observed in productive rearrangements about 87% or about 30% of the time, broadly matching IMGT annotations. Most CMV-associated TCR beta chains appeared to be HLA-restricted in a later analysis, and the HLA associations seemed to be driven largely by CMV exposure. When HLA alleles, especially DR and DQ, strongly co-occurred, attributing TCR associations to individual alleles was difficult. Because counts were too low, roughly 17 rarely observed V segments, including chromosome 9 orphons, were left out of the earlier analysis of 587 of the donors. According to a later genetic analysis, donors in an Asian-associated ancestry cluster had fewer N-insertions in productive TCRs than the roughly 670-donor mean. Several of the top co-occurrence clusters appeared to be linked to parvovirus B19, influenza, CMV and Epstein-Barr virus, according to a later analysis. A total of around 150 TCR beta chains were listed by the study as associated with cytomegalovirus. Compared with equally common non-associated chains, HLA-associated TCR beta chains in a later analysis were more clonally expanded and had lower generation probabilities. A further reported finding was that TCR beta sequences accurately predicted the HLA-A and HLA-B alleles for most subjects in the first cohort. Most TCR sequences were observed very rarely across donors, whereas some public TCRs were present in many individuals. Because the 87-base-pair reads could not distinguish some IMGT-functional V segments, including TRBV6-2 and TRBV6-3, those segments were excluded. Three of the identified cytomegalovirus-associated TCR beta chains were confirmed in vitro to be specific for cytomegalovirus antigens. Because HLA typing was unavailable for some donors at each locus, only the typed subset was used in association tests. A cluster of highly shared sequence variants was judged likely to represent a technical artifact of the sequencing pipeline. In a later analysis, 15,000 to 20,000 TCR beta sequences were associated with specific HLA alleles at a false discovery rate of 0.05.

The germline V gene (reference sequence) specifies SGHNT as CDR1 and YYREEE as CDR2. The V end loses 4 bases and the J end loses 3 bases, and a stretch of 26 bases separates them. The CDR3 sequence holds 19 residues, the cysteine and phenylalanine included. The sequence is cut down to CDR3 DNA, 57 bases in frame from base 1. The library was produced with the immunoSEQ multiplex PCR assay. A mixture of 60 forward primers for TCR Vbeta segments and 13 reverse primers for TCR Jbeta segments was used in the multiplex PCR. A multiplex PCR assay on genomic DNA amplified the CDR3 region of rearranged TCR beta genes. The amplified TCR beta libraries were sequenced on the Illumina HiSeq System as 87-base-pair reads. The study's own analysis went as follows. In a later analysis, 77 million or so unique TCR beta chains were counted across the 690 or so repertoires, and roughly 10 million of these chains were shared by at least two donors. A nearest-neighbor algorithm error-corrected the raw reads and collapsed the reads into unique sequences, merging closely related sequences to remove PCR and sequencing errors. To assign V, D and J gene segments, CDR3 sequences were aligned to IMGT reference sequences. Each retained sequence needed at least a six-nucleotide match to both a V gene segment and a J gene segment. A rearrangement was called productive if the CDR3 had no stop codons and remained in frame with V and J, and every other rearrangement was called non-productive. Following IMGT convention, CDR3 was defined as the stretch from the second conserved V-encoded cysteine to the conserved J-encoded phenylalanine. In an earlier analysis of around 570 of the donors, sequences lacking an unambiguous match to a single V gene segment were excluded. In an earlier analysis of around 590 of the donors, a V segment was called functional when productive rearrangements were above 56.7%, and segregating when the standard deviation between donors exceeded 5%. A statistical classification framework was developed to diagnose cytomegalovirus status using the catalog of TCR beta chain sequences. In a later analysis, V and J genes were assigned by comparing TCR nucleotide sequences against IMGT/GENE-DB human TR gene sequences. Using the TCRdist pipeline, a later analysis assigned CDR3 sequences along with most-parsimonious VDJ recombination scenarios. A later analysis defined each TCR beta chain by its CDR3 amino acid sequence plus V-gene family, and excluded reads lacking a unique V-gene family. To address suspected cross-contamination and a sequencing artifact, a later analysis removed approximately 600 highly shared, low-generation-probability nucleotide sequences. In a later analysis, a clonal expansion index was calculated for each public chain from normalized within-repertoire ranks of inferred template counts. Generation probabilities in a later analysis came from a VDJ recombination model fitted to out-of-frame rearrangements, and those results were checked against IGoR. Hypergeometric tests were used in a later analysis to score TCR-TCR, TCR-HLA and TCR-CMV co-occurrence, with a repertoire-size bias correction applied to the TCR pairs. To estimate false discovery rates, a later analysis permuted the HLA or CMV assignments 20 times. In a later analysis, co-occurring TCRs were grouped using DBSCAN, with TCRdist sequence similarity added in when clustering inside HLA-allele-positive subsets. Repertoires with fewer than 30,000 or more than 120,000 public chains, plus five repertoires with anomalous nucleotide sharing, were excluded from co-occurrence clustering. Sourced from immuneACCESS, this table was stored by TCRdb with only in-frame sequences that have V and J called. A share of the clones is absent; for the studies checked, an unresolved V gene accounts for under half, and the remainder has no known explanation. The V and J calls and the clone size are those of that table, but D and trimming were determined from the DNA. A total of some 130,000 clones appear in this sample, over 60% of them only once. The top ten clones comprise 2% to 2.5% of the sample.

The cohort comprised 670 or so healthy bone marrow donors. All cohort members were sampled while nominally healthy, although unrecorded immune exposures were likely present. The donor was CMV seronegative and belonged to the group of under 400 seronegative cohort members. A peripheral blood sample was collected from each donor, and TCR beta sequencing was performed on peripheral blood mononuclear cells. The Qiagen DNeasy Blood Extraction Kit was used to extract genomic DNA from the blood cell samples. The sequenced sample was PBMCs. The rearrangement joined TRBV5-4 to TRBJ2-4, with TRBD2 tentatively as D gene (6 bases match). This sequence originates from a man in his thirties or forties in good health and CMV-seronegative. The DNA sequence follows: TGTGCCAGCAGCAGTACAACCGGGACTGGTCGGTTTGGCAAAAACATTCAGTACTTC. It specifies CASSSTTGTGRFGKNIQYF.